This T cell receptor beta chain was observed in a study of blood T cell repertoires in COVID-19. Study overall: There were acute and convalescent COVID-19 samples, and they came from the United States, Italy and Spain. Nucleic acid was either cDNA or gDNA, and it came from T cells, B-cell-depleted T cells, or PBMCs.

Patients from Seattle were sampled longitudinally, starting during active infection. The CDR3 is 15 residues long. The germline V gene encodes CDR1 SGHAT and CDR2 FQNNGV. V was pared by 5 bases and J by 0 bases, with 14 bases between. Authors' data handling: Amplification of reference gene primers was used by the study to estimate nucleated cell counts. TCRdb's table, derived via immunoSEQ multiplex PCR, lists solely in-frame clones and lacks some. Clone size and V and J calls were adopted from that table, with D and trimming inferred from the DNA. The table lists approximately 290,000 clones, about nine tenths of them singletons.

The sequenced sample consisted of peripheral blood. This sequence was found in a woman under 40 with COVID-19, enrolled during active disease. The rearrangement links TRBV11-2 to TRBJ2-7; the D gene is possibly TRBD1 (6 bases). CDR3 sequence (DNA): TGTGCCAGCAGCCTGGACAGAATGAGCTCCTACGAGCAGTACTTC. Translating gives CASSLDRMSSYEQYF.